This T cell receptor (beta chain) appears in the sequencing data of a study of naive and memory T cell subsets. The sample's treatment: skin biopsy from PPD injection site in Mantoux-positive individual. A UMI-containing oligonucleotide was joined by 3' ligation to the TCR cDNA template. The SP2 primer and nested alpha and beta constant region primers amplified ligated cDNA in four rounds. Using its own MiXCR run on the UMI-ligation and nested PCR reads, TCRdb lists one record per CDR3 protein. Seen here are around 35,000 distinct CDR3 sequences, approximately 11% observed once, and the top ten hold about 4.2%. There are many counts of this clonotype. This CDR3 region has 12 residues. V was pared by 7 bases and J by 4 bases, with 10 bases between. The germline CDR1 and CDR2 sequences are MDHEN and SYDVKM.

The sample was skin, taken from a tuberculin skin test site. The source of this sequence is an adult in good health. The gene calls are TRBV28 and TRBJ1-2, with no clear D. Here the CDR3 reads CASTYPGYGYTF. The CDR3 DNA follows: TGTGCCAGCACCTACCCAGGCTATGGCTACACCTTC.